This TCR beta chain was sequenced in a study of T cells in Graves' hyperthyroidism and ophthalmopathy. The investigators amplified TCR beta CDR3 regions from RNA transcripts. RT-PCR in the first round (using the HTBI primer set) targeted the TCR CDR3. TCRdb recomputed calls from the multiplex PCR reads with MiXCR, one row per CDR3 protein. This sample has around 690,000 distinct CDR3 sequences, with 20% found just once. CDR1 and CDR2 (germline): DFQATT, SNEGSKA (reference sequence). The V gene end was trimmed by 3 bases and the J gene end by 7 bases; junction bases not matched to a gene: 4. CDR3 length equals 12 residues.

The chain has TRBV20-1 and TRBJ2-5; 8 positions match TRBD2. The TCR originated in a man aged 25-40 years with Graves' ophthalmopathy. What was sequenced was blood. The CDR3 spells CSARPLAGTQYF. The CDR3 nucleotides read TGCAGTGCTAGGCCCCTAGCGGGGACCCAGTACTTC.